Listed here are 25 T cell receptor beta chains from one sample, sequenced in a study of blood T cell repertoires in COVID-19. The table came from immunoSEQ multiplex PCR; TCRdb's copy has only in-frame clones and leaves some out. The repertoire holds about 95,000 clones, with 84% as singletons. Specimen: peripheral blood. These receptor sequences come from a human donor in a cohort sampled during active COVID-19.

The chain recombines TRBV29-1 with TRBJ1-1, with 7 positions matching TRBD1. Trimming removed 4 bases from V and 0 bases from J; junction bases left unmatched: 11. Germline-derived CDR1 and CDR2 are SQVTM and ANQGSEA. The CDR3 covers 16 residues. The CDR3 is CSVAIAGTAMNTEAFF. The CDR3 region has the DNA TGCAGCGTTGCGATCGCCGGGACAGCGATGAACACTGAAGCTTTCTTT.

The gene calls are TRBV7-9 and TRBJ2-1; 9 nucleotides line up with TRBD1. Germline CDR1 reads SEHNR; CDR2 reads FQNEAQ (reference sequence). After removal of 1 base from V and 8 bases from J, the junction contained 6 bases not matched to a gene. The CDR3 sequence is 15 residues long. The DNA for the CDR3 is TGTGCCAGCAGCTTAGAGAGGACAGGGGTCCATGAGCAGTTCTTC. Translating gives CASSLERTGVHEQFF.

J is TRBJ1-1 and V is TRBV2; D uncertain. The germline CDR1 and CDR2 sequences are SNHLY and FYNNEI. Deletions cut 4 bases from V and 6 bases from J, with 15 bases between. This CDR3 spans 14 amino acids. CDR3 region: CASSAGSMASEAFF. CDR3 nucleotides: TGTGCCAGCAGTGCAGGCTCTATGGCGTCTGAAGCTTTCTTT.

The CDR3 nucleotides read TGCAGCGCTGGGGCCGACCCCCCCTATGGCTACACCTTC. Its protein is CSAGADPPYGYTF. The V and J genes are TRBV29-1 and TRBJ1-2; perhaps TRBD1 as D (5 bases). In germline, CDR1 is SQVTM, CDR2 ANQGSEA. This CDR3 has 13 residues. Trimming cost V 7 bases and J 4 bases, with 16 bases left between them. Together with reference TRBV29-1 and TRBJ1-2, the CDR3 gives the full variable domain: SAVISQKPSRDICQRGTSLTIQCQVDSQVTMMFWYRQQPGQSLTLIATANQGSEATYESGFVIDKFPISRPNLTFSTLTVSNMSPEDSSIYLCSAGADPPYGYTFGSGTRLTVV.

This chain links TRBV9 with TRBJ2-5; 9 bases are a match to TRBD2. The germline V gene has CDR1 SGDLS and CDR2 YYNGEE. The CDR3 has 15 residues. V was pared by 1 base and J by 2 bases, with 3 bases of the junction left unmatched. The CDR3 bases are TGTGCCAGCAGCGTAAGAGCGGGGGGACAAGAGACCCAGTACTTC. It encodes CASSVRAGGQETQYF.

The chain links TRBV6-2 or TRBV6-3 to TRBJ2-1; 14 bases match TRBD2. Trimming removed 5 bases from V and 14 bases from J; junction bases left unmatched: 14. The V gene's germline CDR1 is MNHEY and CDR2 SVGEGT. CDR3 length: 16 amino acids. CDR3 sequence (DNA): TGTGCCAGCAGTCAATCCGGGACTAGCGGGAGATTACGTAAGTTCTTC. Residues: CASSQSGTSGRLRKFF.

The chain links TRBV20-1 to TRBJ1-4; D remains unclear. V was clipped by 7 bases and J by 8 bases, with 11 bases between them. The CDR3 covers 11 residues. Germline V lookup: CDR1 DFQATT, CDR2 SNEGSKA (reference sequence). Here the CDR3 DNA reads TGCAGTGTCAGACAACGGGAAAAACTGTTTTTT. It specifies CSVRQREKLFF.

The chain carries TRBV7-9 and TRBJ1-6; the D gene is possibly TRBD1 (6 bases). The V and J ends lost 1 base and 9 bases respectively, with 10 bases between them. Germline-derived CDR1 and CDR2 are SEHNR and FQNEAQ (reference sequence). This CDR3 comprises 14 residues. The CDR3 reads CASSLEGGVSPLHF. DNA of the CDR3: TGTGCCAGCAGCTTAGAGGGGGGGGTTTCACCCCTCCACTTT.

The chain links TRBV5-1 to TRBJ2-7; 9 nucleotides align to TRBD1. This CDR3 is built from 15 residues. Germline loops: CDR1 SGHRS, CDR2 YFSETQ. The J segment lost 1 base and the V segment lost 4 bases, leaving 6 bases of the junction unmatched. As DNA, the CDR3 is TGCGCCAGCAGCATCGGACAGGGGCCATCCTACGAGCAGTACTTC. It specifies CASSIGQGPSYEQYF.

The rearrangement uses TRBV19 and TRBJ1-5, with 7 bases aligning to TRBD1. This CDR3 has 14 amino acids. The germline CDR1 and CDR2 sequences are LNHDA and SQIVND (reference sequence). V dropped 5 bases and J dropped 4; count of bases not matched to a gene: 5. CDR3 coding DNA: TGTGCCAGTAGTTCAACAGGGGTAAATCAGCCCCAGCATTTT. This encodes CASSSTGVNQPQHF. Together with reference TRBV19 and TRBJ1-5, the CDR3 gives the full variable domain: DGGITQSPKYLFRKEGQNVTLSCEQNLNHDAMYWYRQDPGQGLRLIYYSQIVNDFQKGDIAEGYSVSREKKESFPLTVTSAQKNPTAFYLCASSSTGVNQPQHFGDGTRLSIL.

This clone was detected a few times. J is TRBJ2-5 and V is TRBV3-1 (or the pseudogene TRBV3-2); weak D call: TRBD1 (6 bases). CDR1 is LGHDT, CDR2 YNNKEL, per germline (reference sequence). V lost 0 bases and J 5 bases, leaving 13 bases between the germline ends. CDR3 size: 15 residues. Here the CDR3 reads CASSQDRARGETQYF. In DNA form, the CDR3 reads TGTGCCAGCAGCCAAGATCGAGCGAGGGGGGAGACCCAGTACTTC.

The chain has TRBV19 and TRBJ1-4; no clear D. CDR3 length equals 13 residues. V gave up 4 bases and J gave up 8 bases, with 11 bases separating them. CDR1 and CDR2 (germline): LNHDA, SQIVND (reference sequence). CDR3 in DNA: TGTGCCAGTAGTAAAAACTCGCGCGAAAAACTGTTTTTT. Residues: CASSKNSREKLFF.

J is TRBJ2-2 and V is TRBV23-1; TRBD1 aligns across 7 bases. TRBV23-1 is recorded as an ORF, its role being uncertain. The CDR3 length is 18 residues. V was pared by 1 base and J by 1 base, with 9 bases of the junction left unmatched. CDR3 nucleotide sequence: TGCGCCAGCAGTCAATGCGCCGCGGCAGGGGGGAACACCGGGGAGCTGTTTTTT. Amino acids: CASSQCAAAGGNTGELFF.

V is TRBV2 and J is TRBJ2-2, with TRBD2 identical over 8 bases. The V gene's germline CDR1 is SNHLY and CDR2 FYNNEI. V lost 6 bases, J lost 4 bases, and 7 bases stayed unmatched. CDR3 length: 15 residues. The DNA of the CDR3 is TGTGCCAGCAGAGCGAGCGGGAGTGGCACCGGGGAGCTGTTTTTT. It translates to CASRASGSGTGELFF.

The chain employs TRBV28 and TRBJ2-1; 7 bases agree with TRBD1. The germline V gene has CDR1 MDHEN and CDR2 SYDVKM. The V gene end was trimmed by 6 bases and the J gene end by 4 bases; junction bases not matched to a gene: 6. This CDR3 is built from 14 residues. CDR3 sequence: CASSPGGRYNEQFF. CDR3 bases: TGTGCCAGCAGCCCAGGGGGTAGGTACAATGAGCAGTTCTTC.

CDR3 bases: TGCGCCAGCAGCCCACGACAGGGGGCGAGGGGCTACACCTTC. It codes for CASSPRQGARGYTF. The genes are TRBV4-1 and TRBJ1-2; TRBD1 matches at 10 bases. J lost 8 bases, V lost 4 bases, and 7 bases had no gene match. This CDR3 has 14 amino acids. Germline V lookup: CDR1 MGHRA, CDR2 YSYEKL.

This clone came up once. The V call is TRBV7-9, the J call TRBJ1-2, with TRBD1 matching 9 bases. Unmatched junction bases numbered 2, after V lost 4 bases and J lost 2 bases. This CDR3 comprises 14 residues. Germline values: CDR1 SEHNR, CDR2 FQNEAQ (reference sequence). The CDR3 nucleotides read TGTGCCAGCAGCTCCGGACAGGGGAACTATGGCTACACCTTC. Translating gives CASSSGQGNYGYTF. Full variable domain (remainder filled in from reference TRBV7-9 and TRBJ1-2): DTGVSQNPRHKITKRGQNVTFRCDPISEHNRLYWYRQTLGQGPEFLTYFQNEAQLEKSRLLSDRFSAERPKGSFSTLEIQRTEQGDSAMYLCASSSGQGNYGYTFGSGTRLTVV.

This chain links TRBV3-1 (or the pseudogene TRBV3-2) with TRBJ1-1; weak D call: TRBD1 (5 bases). The CDR3 is made up of 13 amino acids. Germline-derived CDR1 and CDR2 are LGHDT and YNNKEL (reference sequence). V lost 4 bases and J 7 bases, leaving 13 bases between the germline ends. The CDR3 is CASSLNDRFEAFF. The CDR3 nucleotides are TGTGCCAGCAGCCTAAACGACAGATTTGAAGCTTTCTTT.

This clone was counted only a few times. The CDR3 nucleotides read TGTGCCAGCAGCGTGGATCAGGGTCCCTCCTACGAGCAGTACTTC. Amino acid sequence: CASSVDQGPSYEQYF. This chain connects TRBV9 to TRBJ2-7; a weak D match, TRBD1 (5 bases). There are 15 residues in the CDR3. Germline V gene sequence: CDR1 SGDLS, CDR2 YYNGEE. With 2 bases removed from V and 0 bases from J, the gap between germline ends came to 12 bases.

The CDR3 DNA sequence: TGTGCCAGCTCACCGTTAGCGGAGACCCAGTACTTC. Translating it yields CASSPLAETQYF. V gene TRBV18 combines with J gene TRBJ2-5; perhaps TRBD2 as D (5 bases). This CDR3 region has 12 residues. Germline loops: CDR1 KGHSH, CDR2 LQKENI. Trimming took 3 bases from V and 5 from J, leaving 7 bases between them.

The CDR3 coding sequence is TGTGCCATCCGACGAGACAGTGAAGCTTTCTTT. It encodes CAIRRDSEAFF. The genes are TRBV10-3 and TRBJ1-1, with D maybe TRBD1 (5 bases). The CDR3 runs to 11 residues. Trimming took off 8 bases at V and 7 bases at J, with 11 bases between the two ends. Looked up from germline, CDR1 is ENHRY and CDR2 is SYGVKD.

In this sample, this clone turned up a few times. The chain combines TRBV6-1 with TRBJ1-6, with D tentatively TRBD1 (5 bases). Germline CDR1 and CDR2: MNHNS and SASEGT. The CDR3 is 14 residues long. V was clipped by 1 base and J by 8 bases, with 9 bases between them. The CDR3: CASSEGQGYSPLHF. The CDR3 nucleotides read TGTGCCAGCAGTGAAGGCCAGGGCTATTCACCCCTCCACTTT.

In its sample, this clone was seen a few times. This chain connects TRBV4-1 to TRBJ1-1, with 8 positions matching TRBD1. The CDR3 runs 16 residues. V lost 4 bases, J lost 1 base, and 8 bases stayed unmatched. Germline CDR1 reads MGHRA; CDR2 reads YSYEKL. CDR3 sequence (DNA): TGCGCCAGCAGCCCGAAGGGACAGGCGTCGAACACTGAAGCTTTCTTT. This sequence encodes CASSPKGQASNTEAFF.

In its sample, this clone was seen once. V usage is TRBV29-1 and J usage is TRBJ1-1; TRBD1 matches at 7 bases. Trimming at V came to 7 bases and at J to 0 bases, leaving 11 bases not matched to a gene. CDR1 SQVTM and CDR2 ANQGSEA come from the germline V gene. The CDR3 has 15 amino acids. CDR3 in DNA: TGCAGCGCACAGGGGAAAGGGGCTATGAACACTGAAGCTTTCTTT. This encodes CSAQGKGAMNTEAFF.

This chain uses TRBV12-3 or TRBV12-4 with TRBJ1-6; no clear D. V was pared by 3 bases and J by 10 bases, with 10 bases between. This CDR3 region has 13 residues. CDR3 nucleotides: TGTGCCAGCAGTTTTTCGGCGGGGTCACCCCTCCACTTT. As protein: CASSFSAGSPLHF.